A selection of T cell receptor beta chains follows, all from one sample in a study of blood T cell repertoires in COVID-19. Profiled with immunoSEQ multiplex PCR; TCRdb holds only in-frame clones, not every one. The sample consists of about 480,000 clones, 88% of them appearing once. Sequenced material: PBMCs or T cells enriched from blood (not recorded which). All receptors derive from a woman aged 40 to 50 who had recovered from COVID-19. CDR3s include the opening cysteine and the closing phenylalanine or tryptophan. Each record gives: V gene, J gene, D gene, CDR3 protein, CDR3 DNA. D genes are given only for firm matches.

TRBV27	TRBJ1-1	.	CASSYEGTTEAFF	TGTGCCAGCAGTTACGAGGGTACCACTGAAGCTTTCTTT
TRBV14	TRBJ2-1	.	CASSQDTGRPHNEQFF	TGTGCCAGCAGCCAAGATACCGGGAGACCTCACAATGAGCAGTTCTTC
TRBV10-1	TRBJ2-7	.	CASSEDSSSYEQYF	TGCGCCAGCAGTGAGGACAGTTCCTCCTACGAGCAGTACTTC
TRBV11-2	TRBJ2-3	.	CASSLGGASDTQYF	TGTGCCAGCAGCTTAGGCGGGGCGTCGGATACGCAGTATTTT
TRBV6-9	TRBJ1-6	TRBD1	CASNYQTGGNSPLHF	TGTGCCAGCAATTACCAGACAGGGGGGAATTCACCCCTCCACTTT
TRBV4-3	TRBJ1-1	TRBD1	CASSQDYRGRFQSTEAFF	TGCGCCAGCAGCCAAGATTACAGGGGGCGGTTTCAATCCACTGAAGCTTTCTTT
TRBV4-3	TRBJ2-7	TRBD1	CASSQDTRQGYEQYF	TGCGCCAGCAGCCAAGATACGAGACAGGGCTACGAGCAGTACTTC
TRBV12-3/TRBV12-4	TRBJ2-3	.	CASGEIVDTQYF	TGTGCCAGTGGAGAAATTGTTGATACGCAGTATTTT
TRBV6-1	TRBJ2-7	TRBD2	CASSESMAGDYEQYF	TGTGCCAGCAGTGAATCCATGGCGGGGGATTACGAGCAGTACTTC
TRBV7-2	TRBJ2-1	TRBD2	CASSLGVMPSGYNEQFF	TGTGCCAGCAGCTTAGGAGTTATGCCTAGCGGATACAATGAGCAGTTCTTC
TRBV10-3	TRBJ1-5	TRBD1	CAISEGDRAQPQHF	TGTGCCATCAGTGAGGGGGACAGGGCCCAGCCCCAGCATTTT